These 7 T cell receptor beta chains share one sample of origin, sequenced in a study of CD8+ T cells in alopecia areata. cDNA reverse transcribed from extracted RNA served as the sequencing template. Method: immunoSEQ multiplex PCR; TCRdb's copy keeps in-frame clones and lacks some. The sample has over 100,000 clones; about three fifths are singletons. Stated treatment: oral pan-JAK inhibitor, 5-10 mg twice daily. The source was CD8+ T cells sorted from blood, collected at week 24, from a patient treated with tofacitinib. These receptors came from a human donor with alopecia areata.

V and J are TRBV11-3 and TRBJ2-7; D perhaps matches TRBD1 (6 bases). The CDR3 loop spans 13 amino acids. The germline gives CDR1 SGHNT, CDR2 YENEEA. V was trimmed by 1 base and J by 2 bases, leaving 6 bases between them. DNA for the CDR3: TGTGCCAGCAGCTTAGGGACAGCCTACGAGCAGTACTTC. It is translated as CASSLGTAYEQYF.

V gene TRBV15 combines with J gene TRBJ1-5; D is unresolved. Trimming pared 1 base from V and 5 bases from J, leaving 9 bases between. CDR1 LNHNV and CDR2 YYDKDF come from the germline V gene (reference sequence). The CDR3 length is 14 residues. CDR3 bases: TGTGCCACCAGCAGAGGCCCCACAGATCAGCCCCAGCATTTT. It is translated as CATSRGPTDQPQHF.

The V call is TRBV30, the J call TRBJ2-3; 10 bases align to TRBD2. Unmatched junction bases numbered 4, after V lost 0 bases and J lost 4 bases. CDR3 length equals 15 residues. Germline assignment: CDR1 GTSNPN and CDR2 SVGIG (reference sequence). The CDR3 here is CAWSVGLAGADTQYF. The CDR3 nucleotides are TGTGCCTGGAGTGTAGGGCTAGCGGGGGCAGATACGCAGTATTTT.

This chain connects TRBV13 to TRBJ2-1; D tentatively fits TRBD1 or TRBD2 (6 bases each). Trimming stripped 5 bases from V and 2 bases from J, with 16 bases between. CDR1 PRHDT and CDR2 FYEKMQ come from the germline V gene (reference sequence). This CDR3 contains 16 residues. CDR3 bases: TGTGCCAGCAGCGCCCGCCCGGGGGACACCTACAATGAGCAGTTCTTC. Translating gives CASSARPGDTYNEQFF.

This clone was detected a few times. V and J are TRBV6-5 and TRBJ1-6, with TRBD1 matching 9 bases. J gave up 5 bases and V 5 bases, and 4 bases lay outside the gene matches. The CDR3 runs to 15 residues. Germline V lookup: CDR1 MNHEY, CDR2 SVGAGI. The CDR3 here is CASSARTGDNSPLHF. The CDR3 coding sequence is TGTGCCAGCAGTGCAAGGACAGGGGATAATTCACCCCTCCACTTT.

In its sample, this clone was seen a few times. This chain connects TRBV5-4 to TRBJ2-3, with 9 bases fitting TRBD2. The CDR3 is made up of 15 amino acids. CDR1 is SGHNT and CDR2 is YYREEE in the germline V gene (reference sequence). V was clipped by 5 bases and J by 2 bases; unmatched bases: 6. CDR3 sequence reads: CASSPAGGPTDTQYF. The CDR3 DNA reads TGTGCCAGCAGTCCCGCGGGGGGGCCCACAGATACGCAGTATTTT.

This clone appeared a few times. This likely traces to a read error, being one base from a far larger clone. Distinct nucleotide sequences in the sample also encode this CDR3. The V and J genes are TRBV7-8 and TRBJ1-2; the match to TRBD1 covers 7 bases. CDR3 length: 13 amino acids. The V and J ends lost 5 bases and 3 bases, in that order; junction bases with no gene match: 3. The germline gives CDR1 SGHVS, CDR2 FQNEAQ. The CDR3 DNA sequence: TGTGCCAGCAGCCCCGGGACAGACTATGGCTACACCTTC. It specifies CASSPGTDYGYTF.